The 26 T cell receptor beta chains presented below share a single source sample, sequenced in a study of metastatic and nonmetastatic thyroid tumors. No treatment had been given to any patient before thyroid surgery. TCRdb reprocessed the PCR reads via MiXCR. The repertoire holds under 20,000 clones, with about a quarter as singletons. The sequenced sample consisted of blood. Every receptor here comes from a female donor with papillary thyroid cancer or a benign thyroid nodule (not recorded which). Some clones in this sample may be carry-over from other donors' samples.

Within the sample, this clone is medium-sized. The V call is TRBV28, the J call TRBJ2-2, with 8 bases fitting TRBD1. J lost 6 bases, V lost 7 bases, and 4 bases had no gene match. This CDR3 is built from 13 residues. The germline V gene has CDR1 MDHEN and CDR2 SYDVKM. The CDR3 region has the DNA TGTGCCAGCACAGACAGGGGTGCCGGGGAGCTGTTTTTT. Its translation is CASTDRGAGELFF.

As regards this clone: An end of the junction differs from the germline gene, which may be a read error. The V gene is TRBV12-3 or TRBV12-4, the J gene TRBJ2-2, with D perhaps matching TRBD1 or TRBD2 (5 bases each). This CDR3 region has 14 residues. CDR3 coding DNA: TGTGCCAGCACATGGGGGATGGCCACCGGTGAGCTGTTTTTT. Protein product: CASTWGMATGELFF.

This clone showed up many times. This chain joins TRBV28 and TRBJ2-4; D possibly matches TRBD1 or TRBD2 (6 bases each). This CDR3 spans 15 amino acids. From germline, CDR1 is MDHEN and CDR2 SYDVKM. V was shortened by 6 bases and J by 1 base, with 13 bases between the two germline ends. The DNA of the CDR3 is TGTGCCAGCAGCAGCCGGGGGCCGGCCAAAAACATTCAGTACTTC. This encodes CASSSRGPAKNIQYF.

The chain combines TRBV5-1 with TRBJ1-2; D uncertain. The V gene lost 0 bases and the J gene lost 0 bases, with 9 bases spanning the gap. The CDR3 is 15 amino acids. Germline CDR1 and CDR2: SGHRS and YFSETQ. The CDR3 reads CASSLVWEANYGYTF. Here the CDR3 DNA reads TGCGCCAGCAGCTTGGTGTGGGAGGCTAACTATGGCTACACCTTC.

This clone appeared many times. This may be a read error: a much more frequent sequence differs by one nucleotide. CDR3 residues: CASTPYSQAYEQYF. The CDR3 DNA reads TGTGCCAGCACACCATATTCCCAAGCCTACGAGCAGTACTTC. The rearrangement uses TRBV18 and TRBJ2-7, with D uncertain. The CDR3 sequence is 14 residues long. Per germline, CDR1 KGHSH and CDR2 LQKENI.

This clone appeared a few times. This chain uses TRBV6-1 with TRBJ2-1; 9 bases line up with TRBD1. Germline values: CDR1 MNHNS, CDR2 SASEGT. J was trimmed by 8 bases and V by 2 bases; bases with no gene match: 7. CDR3 size: 15 residues. CDR3 in DNA: TGTGCCAGCAGTGAACCGGGACAGGGTAACGATGAGCAGTTCTTC. Translating gives CASSEPGQGNDEQFF.

This clone was seen a handful of times. This chain joins TRBV6-1 and TRBJ2-7, with 8 bases aligning to TRBD1. Germline V gene lookup returns CDR1 MNHNS and CDR2 SASEGT. The CDR3 is 18 amino acids. The V and J ends lost 2 bases and 5 bases, in that order; junction bases with no gene match: 17. The CDR3 nucleotides read TGTGCCAGCAGTGAATTGGGTGGGACAGGCGGCGGTAGAAACGAGCAGTACTTC. Protein: CASSELGGTGGGRNEQYF.

This clone was counted ten times or more. The rearrangement links TRBV7-2 to TRBJ1-1; possible D gene TRBD1, 5 bases. The ends were cut back, 2 bases at V and 1 base at J, with 11 bases in the middle. The CDR3 covers 15 residues. Germline V lookup: CDR1 SGHTA, CDR2 FQGNSA. The CDR3 is CASSLWGNGNTEAFF. Written as DNA, the CDR3 is TGTGCCAGCAGCTTATGGGGGAACGGGAACACTGAAGCTTTCTTT.

This clone was seen a single time. The chain links TRBV7-2 to TRBJ1-1; no reliable D call. Germline V CDR1 and CDR2: SGHTA, FQGNSA. V was trimmed by 1 base and J by 10 bases, leaving 13 bases between them. The CDR3 is 13 residues long. This CDR3 reads CASSLEARIAAFF. The CDR3 DNA follows: TGTGCCAGCAGCTTAGAGGCGCGGATTGCAGCTTTCTTT.

In its sample, this clone was seen many times. A junction boundary mismatches the germline segment, possibly from a read error. In DNA, the CDR3 is TGTGCCAGCAACCAAGCCCCCCAGGGGGCAGATACGCAGTATTTT. Amino acids: CASNQAPQGADTQYF. The chain recombines TRBV3-1 with TRBJ2-3; 7 bases are shared with TRBD1. The CDR3 is 15 amino acids. CDR1 and CDR2 from the germline V gene are LGHDT and YNNKEL (reference sequence).

V and J are TRBV7-9 and TRBJ2-7, with a possible D match to TRBD1 (6 bases). Deletions cut 7 bases from V and 7 bases from J, with 14 bases between. Germline V gene sequence: CDR1 SEHNR, CDR2 FQNEAQ (reference sequence). This CDR3 has 12 amino acids. The CDR3 nucleotides are TGTGCCAGCATGTTGGACAGCCGAGAGCAGTACTTC. Its protein is CASMLDSREQYF.

In its sample, this clone was seen many times. This rearrangement joins TRBV20-1 to TRBJ2-1; D is possibly TRBD2 (6 bases). Germline CDR1 and CDR2: DFQATT and SNEGSKA (reference sequence). V lost 5 bases to trimming and J lost 2 bases, with 16 bases between them. This CDR3 has 15 amino acids. The CDR3 DNA sequence: TGCAGTGCTTGCACCGGGACTTCCCCCTACAATGAGCAGTTCTTC. This codes for CSACTGTSPYNEQFF.

This clone was seen more than once but under ten times. A much larger clone sits a single nucleotide away, making a read error possible. The CDR3 DNA follows: TGTGCCAGCGAGACAGGGTATGAAAAACTGTTTTTT. Encoded protein: CASETGYEKLFF. The chain carries TRBV2 and TRBJ1-4; the match to TRBD1 covers 7 bases. V lost 8 bases, J lost 6 bases, and 3 bases stayed unmatched. The germline V gene has CDR1 SNHLY and CDR2 FYNNEI. This CDR3 has 12 amino acids. Complete variable domain (other parts from reference TRBV2 and TRBJ1-4): EPEVTQTPSHQVTQMGQEVILRCVPISNHLYFYWYRQILGQKVEFLVSFYNNEISEKSEIFDDQFSVERPDGSNFTLKIRSTKLEDSAMYFCASETGYEKLFFGSGTQLSVL.

The chain employs TRBV12-3 or TRBV12-4 and TRBJ2-2, with D perhaps TRBD1 (5 bases). The CDR3 spans 14 residues. The V end was cut by 7 bases, the J end by 5 bases, with 14 bases between. The CDR3 region is CASTPQGRTGELFF. The CDR3 DNA reads TGTGCCAGCACCCCGCAGGGTAGGACCGGGGAGCTGTTTTTT.

Regarding this clone: One end of the junction varies from germline; a read error may be responsible. The chain uses TRBV7-9 and TRBJ1-3; D unclear. CDR3 size: 13 residues. CDR1 and CDR2 from the germline V gene are SEHNR and FQNEAQ (reference sequence). CDR3 in amino acids: CAGSLNGGNTIYF. The CDR3 bases are TGTGCCGGCAGCTTGAATGGGGGAAACACCATATATTTT.

This clone was picked up many times. This sequence joins TRBV18 and TRBJ2-6; a possible D gene is TRBD1 (6 bases). The ends were cut back, 1 base at V and 0 bases at J, with 7 bases in the middle. CDR3 length: 16 residues. Germline V CDR1 and CDR2: KGHSH, LQKENI. CDR3 residues: CASSPRTVSGANVLTF. The CDR3 nucleotides read TGTGCCAGCTCACCACGGACAGTCTCTGGGGCCAACGTCCTGACTTTC.

CDR3 sequence (DNA): TGTGCCAGCAGACCCGGGGACTTATTCGGCACTGAAGCTTTCTTT. The encoded protein is CASRPGDLFGTEAFF. The V and J genes are TRBV7-8 and TRBJ1-1; weak D call: TRBD1 (5 bases). Germline assignment: CDR1 SGHVS and CDR2 FQNEAQ. V was pared by 6 bases and J by 4 bases, with 18 bases between. The CDR3 consists of 15 residues. Full variable domain (remainder filled in from reference TRBV7-8 and TRBJ1-1): GAGVSQSPRYKVAKRGQDVALRCDPISGHVSLFWYQQALGQGPEFLTYFQNEAQLDKSGLPSDRFFAERPEGSVSTLKIQRTQQEDSAVYLCASRPGDLFGTEAFFGQGTRLTVV.

This clone was recorded once. CDR3 sequence (DNA): TGCAGTGACGATAGTCAGGGACAGGGTATCACTGAAGCTTTCTTT. Its protein product is CSDDSQGQGITEAFF. The chain recombines TRBV20-1 with TRBJ1-1, with 9 positions matching TRBD1. The CDR3 extends over 15 amino acids. J lost 4 bases, V lost 7 bases, and 13 bases had no gene match. The V gene's germline CDR1 is DFQATT and CDR2 SNEGSKA (reference sequence).

The CDR3 region is CAWGEGVGANEKLFF. CDR3 sequence (DNA): TGTGCCTGGGGGGAGGGAGTCGGAGCTAATGAAAAACTGTTTTTT. The V call is TRBV30, the J call TRBJ1-4; D is unclear. Germline-derived CDR1 and CDR2 are GTSNPN and SVGIG (reference sequence). The ends were cut back, 5 bases at V and 3 bases at J, with 16 bases in the middle. There are 15 residues in the CDR3.

The rearrangement links TRBV15 to TRBJ2-7, with TRBD1 as a possible D gene (6 bases). V lost 0 bases and J lost 3, with 15 bases in between. The CDR3 is 16 amino acids. Germline V gene sequence: CDR1 LNHNV, CDR2 YYDKDF (reference sequence). CDR3 in amino acids: CATSRDITGPIYEQYF. The CDR3 DNA sequence: TGTGCCACCAGCAGAGATATAACAGGGCCCATCTACGAGCAGTACTTC.

The sample holds many counts of this clone. The chain combines TRBV20-1 with TRBJ2-1, with a possible D match to TRBD1 (7 bases). CDR3 size: 17 residues. The germline V and J ends were trimmed by 3 bases and 4 bases, with 22 bases remaining between them. Germline assignment: CDR1 DFQATT and CDR2 SNEGSKA (reference sequence). The CDR3 region has the DNA TGCAGTGCTAGTCCACCCACAGCAGGGGGGATTTACAATGAGCAGTTCTTC. Translating it yields CSASPPTAGGIYNEQFF.

In this sample, this clone turned up many times. This sample also contains other DNA sequences that code for the same CDR3. The CDR3 region is CASTLSEVGEKLFF. The DNA of the CDR3 is TGTGCCAGCACCCTAAGCGAGGTCGGGGAAAAACTGTTTTTT. The chain links TRBV5-5 to TRBJ1-4, with D uncertain. V was clipped by 6 bases and J by 8 bases, with 17 bases between them. The CDR3 spans 14 residues. Germline lookup yields CDR1 SGHKS and CDR2 YYEKEE (reference sequence).

This clone was counted only a few times. The chain joins TRBV7-6 to TRBJ2-1; 8 bases align to TRBD2. The CDR3 is made up of 17 amino acids. From germline, CDR1 is SGHVS and CDR2 FNYEAQ. The V gene end was trimmed by 2 bases and the J gene end by 3 bases; junction bases not matched to a gene: 9. In nucleotides, the CDR3 is TGTGCCAGCAGCTTACCCTCTGCGGGGGGCTTCTACAATGAGCAGTTCTTC. The encoded protein is CASSLPSAGGFYNEQFF. The whole variable domain, remainder taken from reference TRBV7-6 and TRBJ2-1, is GAGVSQSPRYKVTKRGQDVALRCDPISGHVSLYWYRQALGQGPEFLTYFNYEAQQDKSGLPNDRFSAERPEGSISTLTIQRTEQRDSAMYRCASSLPSAGGFYNEQFFGPGTRLTVL.

J is TRBJ2-1 and V is TRBV11-2; possible D gene TRBD2, 6 bases. The CDR3 totals 17 residues. The germline V gene has CDR1 SGHAT and CDR2 FQNNGV. The CDR3 is CSISLDLEAGLRNEQFF. CDR3 DNA: TGTTCCATCAGCTTAGATTTAGAAGCGGGCCTAAGGAATGAGCAGTTCTTC.

This clone was picked up a small number of times. The chain is built from TRBV24-1 and TRBJ2-2; the match to TRBD2 covers 7 bases. The length of the CDR3 is 17 residues. In germline, CDR1 is KGHDR, CDR2 SFDVKD. V gave up 7 bases and J gave up 0 bases; unmatched junction bases: 10. Here the CDR3 reads CATSEDPGGPNTGELFF. The DNA for the CDR3 is TGTGCCACCAGCGAGGATCCGGGGGGACCGAACACCGGGGAGCTGTTTTTT.

The gene calls are TRBV11-1 and TRBJ2-7, with a weak D call TRBD2 (5 bases). CDR1 SGHAT and CDR2 FQDESV come from the germline V gene (reference sequence). The CDR3 loop spans 16 amino acids. Trimming stripped 5 bases from V and 6 bases from J, with 23 bases between. The CDR3 is CASSPDMVGLGSEQYF. In DNA, the CDR3 is TGTGCCAGCAGCCCAGACATGGTAGGGTTAGGGAGCGAGCAGTACTTC.